These 17 T cell receptor beta chains were all obtained from the same sample, sequenced in a study of identical twins. TCRdb itself ran the 5' RACE reads through MiXCR, one entry per CDR3 protein. The profile shows some 730,000 distinct CDR3 sequences, around a sixth of them singletons. Another study also made use of these data, one on T cells expressing NK-cell markers.

Specimen: PBMCs. The receptors derive from a woman aged 18-29 years in good health.

The chain is built from TRBV5-1 and TRBJ2-7; tentatively, D is TRBD1 (5 bases). The V end lost 3 bases, the J end lost 6 bases, and 13 bases lay between the germline ends. Looked up from germline, CDR1 is SGHRS and CDR2 is YFSETQ. The length of the CDR3 is 13 residues. The CDR3 region is CASSSSGWGEQYF. The DNA of the CDR3 is TGCGCCAGCAGCTCCTCAGGGTGGGGCGAGCAGTACTTC.

The chain couples TRBV4-3 to TRBJ1-2; no firm D call. The CDR3 sequence is 13 residues long. With 0 bases removed from V and 7 bases from J, the gap between germline ends came to 9 bases. Germline CDR1 and CDR2: LGHNA and YSLEER. CDR3 sequence (DNA): TGCGCCAGCAGCCAAGAAGGCGGGTTTGGCTACACCTTC. Its protein is CASSQEGGFGYTF.

This sequence joins TRBV5-1 and TRBJ2-7; the D gene could be TRBD1 or TRBD2 (5 bases each). CDR1 is SGHRS and CDR2 is YFSETQ in the germline V gene. V was pared by 2 bases and J by 3 bases, with 18 bases between. The CDR3 extends over 16 amino acids. The CDR3 reads CASSFGGGQGNYEQYF. CDR3 bases: TGCGCCAGCAGCTTTGGAGGAGGTCAGGGAAACTACGAGCAGTACTTC. Supplemented by reference TRBV5-1 and TRBJ2-7, the full variable domain reads KAGVTQTPRYLIKTRGQQVTLSCSPISGHRSVSWYQQTPGQGLQFLFEYFSETQRNKGNFPGRFSGRQFSNSRSEMNVSTLELGDSALYLCASSFGGGQGNYEQYFGPGTRLTVT.

This sequence joins TRBV2 and TRBJ2-3; D call uncertain. The V and J ends lost 1 base and 8 bases respectively, with 7 bases between them. Germline CDR1 is SNHLY and CDR2 is FYNNEI. The CDR3 consists of 12 residues. CDR3 amino acids: CASSEGLSTQYF. The CDR3 nucleotides read TGTGCCAGCAGTGAAGGGCTTTCTACGCAGTATTTT.

This clonotype was seen a few times. J is TRBJ2-5 and V is TRBV29-1; D is perhaps TRBD1 (6 bases). The V end lost 6 bases, the J end lost 4 bases, and 15 bases lay between the germline ends. CDR3 size: 13 residues. From germline, CDR1 is SQVTM and CDR2 ANQGSEA. The CDR3 spells CSVQGGGLETQYF. CDR3 DNA: TGCAGCGTCCAAGGGGGTGGATTAGAGACCCAGTACTTC.

The gene calls are TRBV3-1 and TRBJ2-7; D perhaps matches TRBD2 (5 bases). CDR3 length: 13 amino acids. The germline gives CDR1 LGHDT, CDR2 YNNKEL (reference sequence). With 10 bases removed from V and 1 base from J, the gap between germline ends came to 14 bases. CDR3: CAIGERGSYEQYF. As DNA, the CDR3 is TGTGCCATCGGGGAACGGGGTTCCTACGAGCAGTACTTC.

This clonotype was seen more than once but under ten times. The junction departs from the called germline gene at one end, perhaps through a read error. This chain links TRBV20-1 with TRBJ2-7, with unresolved D. The CDR3 contains 11 residues. The germline V gene encodes CDR1 DFQATT and CDR2 SNEGSKA (reference sequence). The CDR3 loop is CSAGDVYEQYF. CDR3 nucleotides: TGCAGTGCTGGAGACGTTTACGAGCAGTACTTC.

The CDR3 DNA is TGTGCCAGCAGCGTCTACGGGGCTGGGGCCAACGTCCTGACTTTC. Translation: CASSVYGAGANVLTF. The chain recombines TRBV27 with TRBJ2-6; D is possibly TRBD2 (5 bases). The CDR3 sequence is 15 residues long. Germline assignment: CDR1 MNHEY and CDR2 SMNVEV (reference sequence). V lost 6 bases and J 2 bases, leaving 11 bases between the germline ends.

The chain combines TRBV5-1 with TRBJ2-7, with D unresolved. Germline lookup yields CDR1 SGHRS and CDR2 YFSETQ. CDR3 length: 13 residues. The V and J ends lost 5 bases and 0 bases respectively, with 9 bases between them. The CDR3 DNA follows: TGCGCCAGCAGAGGCGAGTTCTCCTACGAGCAGTACTTC. Translated, it gives CASRGEFSYEQYF.

This clonotype has more than one count but fewer than ten. J is TRBJ1-1 and V is TRBV5-1, with 7 bases identical to TRBD1. Germline CDR1 is SGHRS and CDR2 is YFSETQ. The CDR3 contains 15 residues. The junction had 6 bases not matched to a gene; V was cut back by 4 bases and J by 0 bases. CDR3 amino acids: CASSRQGLMNTEAFF. In nucleotides, the CDR3 is TGCGCCAGCAGCAGACAGGGACTGATGAACACTGAAGCTTTCTTT.

The table lists this clonotype with many counts. This rearrangement joins TRBV5-1 to TRBJ2-7; D not resolved. This CDR3 is built from 13 residues. CDR1 is SGHRS, CDR2 YFSETQ, per germline. V was shortened by 3 bases and J by 1 base, with 8 bases between the two germline ends. The CDR3 sequence: CASSSTRSYEQYF. CDR3 bases: TGCGCCAGCAGCTCGACGAGGTCCTACGAGCAGTACTTC.

V usage is TRBV2 and J usage is TRBJ1-1, with D uncertain. V lost 8 bases, J lost 1 base, and 11 bases lay in between. Germline values: CDR1 SNHLY, CDR2 FYNNEI. The CDR3 is 13 residues long. As DNA, the CDR3 is TGTGCCAGCCATAGGAGGACGAACACTGAAGCTTTCTTT. Translating it yields CASHRRTNTEAFF.

A few counts support this clonotype. For the CDR3, the DNA is TGTGCCAGCAGGGGTGAATCTGAAGCTTTCTTT. Translating it yields CASRGESEAFF. The rearrangement links TRBV3-1 to TRBJ1-1; no clear D gene. Germline V gene sequence: CDR1 LGHDT, CDR2 YNNKEL (reference sequence). With 6 bases removed from V and 6 bases from J, the gap between germline ends came to 8 bases. CDR3 size: 11 residues.

V is TRBV5-5 and J is TRBJ2-3, with D maybe TRBD1 (6 bases). The CDR3 covers 13 residues. Germline CDR1 and CDR2: SGHKS and YYEKEE (reference sequence). Trimming removed 4 bases from V and 4 bases from J, with 10 bases in between. This CDR3 is CASSQGPSDTQYF. The CDR3, as DNA: TGTGCCAGCAGCCAGGGGCCATCAGATACGCAGTATTTT.

The gene calls are TRBV20-1 and TRBJ1-5; a possible D gene is TRBD1 (5 bases). Trimming shortened V by 0 bases and J by 9 bases, and 15 bases separated the two germline ends. The germline V gene has CDR1 DFQATT and CDR2 SNEGSKA (reference sequence). The CDR3 is 14 amino acids. CDR3 in amino acids: CSARDSQGLGPQHF. In DNA form, the CDR3 reads TGCAGTGCTAGAGACAGTCAGGGACTGGGGCCCCAGCATTTT.

In its sample, this clonotype was seen a few times. This chain uses TRBV5-1 with TRBJ1-4; TRBD1 matches 7 bases. The junction had 5 bases not matched to a gene; V was cut back by 3 bases and J by 6 bases. Germline-derived CDR1 and CDR2 are SGHRS and YFSETQ. The CDR3 has 14 amino acids. The CDR3: CASSSGTEDEKLFF. CDR3 sequence (DNA): TGCGCCAGCAGCTCCGGGACAGAAGATGAAAAACTGTTTTTT. The variable domain in full, completed from reference TRBV5-1 and TRBJ1-4, reads KAGVTQTPRYLIKTRGQQVTLSCSPISGHRSVSWYQQTPGQGLQFLFEYFSETQRNKGNFPGRFSGRQFSNSRSEMNVSTLELGDSALYLCASSSGTEDEKLFFGSGTQLSVL.

This chain connects TRBV7-9 to TRBJ2-1; no definite D call. From germline, CDR1 is SEHNR and CDR2 FQNEAQ (reference sequence). The V end was cut by 1 base, the J end by 5 bases, with 12 bases between. The CDR3 is 15 residues long. CDR3 coding DNA: TGTGCCAGCAGCTTAGGGACCCTCAGTGACAATGAGCAGTTCTTC. This encodes CASSLGTLSDNEQFF.